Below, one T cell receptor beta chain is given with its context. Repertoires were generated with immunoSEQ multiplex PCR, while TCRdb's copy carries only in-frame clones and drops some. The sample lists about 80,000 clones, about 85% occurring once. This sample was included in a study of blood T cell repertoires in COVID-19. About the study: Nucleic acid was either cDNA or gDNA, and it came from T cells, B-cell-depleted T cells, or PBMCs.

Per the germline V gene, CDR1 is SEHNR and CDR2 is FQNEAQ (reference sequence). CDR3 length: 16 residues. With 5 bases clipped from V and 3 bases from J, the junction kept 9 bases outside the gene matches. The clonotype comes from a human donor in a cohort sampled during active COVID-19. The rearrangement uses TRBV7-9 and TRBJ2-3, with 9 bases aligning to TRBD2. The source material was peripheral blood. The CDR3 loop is CASSPGGSGRTDTQYF. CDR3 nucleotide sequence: TGTGCCAGCAGCCCGGGTGGTAGCGGGAGAACAGATACGCAGTATTTT.